This paragraph covers one TCR beta chain sequence. Its antigen remains unknown. This specimen comes from a study of beta chain features in type 1 diabetes. The CDR3 runs to 17 residues. From germline, CDR1 is LNHDA and CDR2 SQIVND (reference sequence). The V gene lost 2 bases and the J gene lost 1 base, with 12 bases spanning the gap. CD45RO/CCR7/CD25/CD127/CD95/CD27 sorting isolated CD4+ naive, central memory, regulatory and stem cell-like memory cells. Study-level findings and limits: Among patients with Type 1 diabetes, TCRB CDR3s were moderately but significantly shorter in every one of the four CD4+ subsets. Researchers reported that naive, central memory and Treg TCRB repertoires appeared more similar in patients than in healthy donors.

Expressed TCRB transcripts were sequenced because the isolated RNA had all been reverse transcribed beforehand. Profiling relied on immunoSEQ multiplex PCR, and the TCRdb table lists in-frame clones only, not all of them. This sample has 240,000 or so clones; roughly 20% occur once, and the top ten carry 0.028%. This chain connects TRBV19 to TRBJ2-6; D may be TRBD1 (5 bases). Sequenced: naive CD4+ T cells from blood. This clonotype originated in a woman aged 40 to 55 with type 1 diabetes. CDR3: CASSIQLQGSGANVLTF. The CDR3 coding sequence is TGTGCCAGTAGTATACAACTCCAGGGTTCTGGGGCCAACGTCCTGACTTTC.